This T cell receptor (beta chain) appears in the sequencing data of a study of identical twins. The V segment lost 0 bases and the J segment 5 bases; nucleotides outside the gene matches: 9. CDR1 is SGHTA, CDR2 FQGTGA, per germline. The CDR3 has 16 residues. Every donor was a healthy Caucasian. With template switching, a universal primer site was added, and the cDNA carried unique molecular identifiers. TCRdb re-called the 5' RACE reads through MiXCR, storing one row per CDR3 protein. This sample has about 250,000 distinct CDR3 sequences, with around an eighth found just once. The chain combines TRBV7-3 with TRBJ2-5, with 7 nucleotides matching TRBD2. The sequencing sample was made of memory (CD45RO+) T cells sorted from blood. The TCR was taken from a woman under 30 in good health. The chain's CDR3 is CASSLTGVGGGETQYF. The CDR3 DNA is TGTGCCAGCAGCTTAACGGGAGTTGGGGGAGGGGAGACCCAGTACTTC. Supplemented by reference TRBV7-3 and TRBJ2-5, the full variable domain reads GAGVSQTPSNKVTEKGKYVELRCDPISGHTALYWYRQSLGQGPEFLIYFQGTGAADDSGLPNDRFFAVRPEGSVSTLKIQRTERGDSAVYLCASSLTGVGGGETQYFGPGTRLLVL.